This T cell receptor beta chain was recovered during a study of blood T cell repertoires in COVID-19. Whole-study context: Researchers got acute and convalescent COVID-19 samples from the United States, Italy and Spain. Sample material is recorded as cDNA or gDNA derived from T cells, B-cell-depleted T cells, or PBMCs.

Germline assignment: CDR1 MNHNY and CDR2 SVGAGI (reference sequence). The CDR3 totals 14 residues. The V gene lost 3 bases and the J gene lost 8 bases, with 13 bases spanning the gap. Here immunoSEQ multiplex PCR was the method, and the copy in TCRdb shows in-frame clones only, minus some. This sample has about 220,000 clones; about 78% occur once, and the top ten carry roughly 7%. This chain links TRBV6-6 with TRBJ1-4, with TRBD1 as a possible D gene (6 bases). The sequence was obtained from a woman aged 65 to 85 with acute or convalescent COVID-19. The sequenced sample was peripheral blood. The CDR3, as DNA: TGTGCCAGCAGTTATCAGGGGCCGAGGGAAAAACTGTTTTTT. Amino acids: CASSYQGPREKLFF.